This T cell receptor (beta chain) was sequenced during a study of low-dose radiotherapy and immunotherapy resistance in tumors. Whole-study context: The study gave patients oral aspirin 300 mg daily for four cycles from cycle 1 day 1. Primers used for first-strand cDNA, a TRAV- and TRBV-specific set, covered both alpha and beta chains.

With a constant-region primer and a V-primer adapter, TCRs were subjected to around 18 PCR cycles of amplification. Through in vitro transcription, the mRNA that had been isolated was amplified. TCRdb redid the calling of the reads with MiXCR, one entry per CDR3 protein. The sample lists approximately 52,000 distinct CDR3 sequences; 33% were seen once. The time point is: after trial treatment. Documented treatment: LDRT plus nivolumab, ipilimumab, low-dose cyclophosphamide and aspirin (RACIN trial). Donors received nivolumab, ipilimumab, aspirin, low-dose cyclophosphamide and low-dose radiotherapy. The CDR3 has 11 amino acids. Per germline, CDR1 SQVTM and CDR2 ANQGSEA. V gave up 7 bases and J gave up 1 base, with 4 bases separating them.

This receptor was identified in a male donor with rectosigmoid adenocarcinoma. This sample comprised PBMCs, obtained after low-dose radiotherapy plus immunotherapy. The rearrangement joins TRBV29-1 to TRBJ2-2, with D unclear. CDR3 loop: CSGRNTGELFF. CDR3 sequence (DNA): TGCAGCGGCAGGAACACCGGGGAGCTGTTTTTT.